This entry concerns a single T cell receptor (beta chain). No antigen is known for it. The data stem from a study of shared clonotypes between healthy human individuals. General study findings and limits: The represented genetic and exposure-history diversity was limited by the small number of donors. The study generally estimated greater richness for naive than memory subsets. Sampling covered nothing but blood. Tissue TCR repertoires likely differ from those found in blood.

Each cell subset's genomic DNA was divided evenly among several immunoSEQ plates. This table comes from immunoSEQ multiplex PCR, and its TCRdb copy is limited to in-frame clones, with some not included. The repertoire consists of about 2.1 million clones, with over 85% occurring once and the leading ten covering around 1.7%. The CDR3 is made up of 15 amino acids. Germline V gives CDR1 MNHEY, CDR2 SVGAGI. With 5 bases removed from V and 3 bases from J, the gap between germline ends came to 17 bases. Only CD45RO-negative cells positively selected for CCR7 counted as naive CD8 cells, so terminally differentiated effector memory CD45RA+ cells were excluded.

This sequence joins TRBV6-5 and TRBJ2-7, with a tentative D call TRBD2 (6 bases). The sample was naive CD8+ T cells from PBMCs. This receptor was obtained from a young man in good health. Some clones in this sample may be carry-over from other donors' samples. Here the CDR3 reads CASSGLAPLGYEQYF. The CDR3 DNA sequence: TGTGCCAGCAGTGGGCTAGCGCCGCTAGGCTACGAGCAGTACTTC.